Here is one T cell receptor (beta chain) with its context. What antigen it recognizes has not been identified. Base qualities are not recorded, but no much larger clone differs from it by a single base. This record belongs to a study of graft-versus-host responses after intestinal transplantation (dated by TCRdb to the early 2020s). In the study overall: The transplants that recipients received were multivisceral, liver-intestinal, or isolated intestinal. Alloreactive clones were identified by sequencing pre-transplant mixed lymphocyte reaction products and comparing them with unstimulated pre-transplant donor and recipient T cells. A peak of at least 4% donor T cells among recipient peripheral blood mononuclear cells was the definition used for donor T cell macrochimerism. Graft-versus-host and host-versus-graft alloreactive T cell clones were tracked in the graft, circulation and bone marrow after intestinal transplantation using bulk TCR-beta CDR3 sequencing. Rather than being sequenced by the commercial service, samples from three later patients were sequenced in-house on an Illumina MiSeq and processed with MiXCR. The cohort enrolled around 23 intestinal transplant recipients including one retransplant, and a few patients lacking pretransplant specimens were excluded. Anti-thymocyte globulin induction was given to all recipients, followed by maintenance tacrolimus and steroids for two to three years.

On the study overall, not on this receptor specifically: Conclusions were limited by the relatively low number and heterogeneity of intestinal transplant patients. In patients with donor T cell macrochimerism, the allografts had high GvH to HvG T cell clonal ratios. GvH clones turned up in recipient bone marrow, with some appearing earlier in ileal mucosa or blood, a pattern consistent with an intestinal mucosal origin. Early after transplant, peak levels of circulating GvH clones were found to be associated with declines in HvG clones.

The sample's time point, from its label and the paper: cells obtained before transplantation from donor or recipient. CD3+CD4+ and CD3+CD8+ populations were FACS-sorted from unstimulated pre-transplant donor and recipient cells taken from spleen or lymph nodes. Receptors were amplified or captured by the immunoSEQ multiplex PCR assay. For most patients, genomic DNA was isolated with the Qiagen DNeasy Blood and Tissue Kit and shipped frozen to Adaptive Biotechnologies for TCR sequencing. For most patients, genomic DNA was subjected to high-throughput TCR-beta CDR3 sequencing by Adaptive Biotechnologies. In the paper's pipeline: Adaptive's ImmunoSEQ software supplied the TCR sequencing data for more than 15 patients, while MiXCR and VDJtools were used to process a few other patients. To correct CD4 versus CD8 sorting errors, any sequence found in both subsets at a frequency ratio below 5:1 was removed. Because the origin of CDR3 nucleotide sequences shared between donor and recipient could not be assigned, those sequences were removed. To be classed as alloreactive, a clone needed at least 2-fold expansion over unstimulated cells and a minimum CFSE-low frequency of 0.002% (template counts) or 0.001% (read counts). Mappable clones were those detected in sequenced pre-transplant spleen, lymph node, or MLR CFSE-low populations of the donor or recipient. The cumulative frequency of alloreactive clones was calculated as a percentage of all sequences, weighted by copy number. Here the immuneACCESS table is served through TCRdb, limited to in-frame sequences with V and J called. Missing clones are a known gap in these copies; in checked studies unresolved V genes cover under half, and the rest lacks a known reason. The D gene and trimming were derived from the DNA, and the V and J assignments and clone size from that table. The sample table shows around 90,000 clones, and roughly 91% are seen once. The ten largest account for approximately 1.1% of the sample.

The material sequenced was unstimulated CD8+ T cells sorted from spleen or lymph node cells, taken before transplant. The TCR sequence derives from a human donor who was the organ donor for an intestinal transplant.

The DNA sequence follows: TGTGCCAGTAGTCAGGGGTCCACTGAAGCTTTCTTT. It specifies CASSQGSTEAFF. Rearrangement joined TRBV19 to TRBJ1-1; TRBD1 might be the D gene, on 6 matching bases. The CDR3 goes from the cysteine to the phenylalanine over 12 residues. Of the read, only the CDR3 DNA is kept; its 36 bases are in frame from base 1. A distance of 8 bases separates the germline ends of V and J, which lose 5 bases and 4 bases respectively. The germline V gene (reference sequence) specifies LNHDA as CDR1 and SQIVND as CDR2.